The sequence of this TCR beta chain was determined in a study of blood T cell repertoires in COVID-19. On the study more broadly: Italy, Spain and the United States were the sources of the convalescent and acute COVID-19 samples. Sample material is recorded as cDNA or gDNA derived from T cells, B-cell-depleted T cells, or PBMCs.

Authors' data handling: Amplification of reference gene primers provided the estimated nucleated cell counts. Profiling relied on immunoSEQ multiplex PCR, and the TCRdb table lists in-frame clones only, not all of them. For V, J and clone size, that table is used; D and trimming come from the DNA. The sample lists tens of thousands of clones, about four fifths occurring once. V lost 4 bases and J lost 2, with 3 bases in between. CDR1 is SGHKS and CDR2 is YYEKEE in the germline V gene (reference sequence). This CDR3 has 11 amino acids. This clone has just one count. The sample was peripheral blood. V is TRBV5-5 and J is TRBJ2-5, with D hard to call. The sequence derives from a man aged 50-59 years with active or convalescent COVID-19. The CDR3 spells CASSQQETQYF. The CDR3 DNA is TGTGCCAGCAGCCAACAAGAGACCCAGTACTTC.